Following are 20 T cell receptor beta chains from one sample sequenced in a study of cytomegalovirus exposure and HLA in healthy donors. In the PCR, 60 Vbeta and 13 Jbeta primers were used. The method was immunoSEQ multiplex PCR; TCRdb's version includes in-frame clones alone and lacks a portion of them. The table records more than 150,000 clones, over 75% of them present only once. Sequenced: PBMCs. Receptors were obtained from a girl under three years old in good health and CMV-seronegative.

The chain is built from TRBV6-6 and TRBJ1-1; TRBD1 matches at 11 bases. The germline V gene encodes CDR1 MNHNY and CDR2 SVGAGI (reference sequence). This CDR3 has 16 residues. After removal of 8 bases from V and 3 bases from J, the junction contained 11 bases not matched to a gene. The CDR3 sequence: CASFPRRDRGDTEAFF. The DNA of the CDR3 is TGTGCCAGCTTTCCGCGAAGGGACAGGGGGGACACTGAAGCTTTCTTT.

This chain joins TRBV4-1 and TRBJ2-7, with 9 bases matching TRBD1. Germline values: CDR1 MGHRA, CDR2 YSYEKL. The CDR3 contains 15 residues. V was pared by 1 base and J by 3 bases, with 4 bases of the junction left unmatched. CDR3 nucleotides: TGCGCCAGCAGCCAAGTAACAGGGGGCTTCTACGAGCAGTACTTC. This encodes CASSQVTGGFYEQYF.

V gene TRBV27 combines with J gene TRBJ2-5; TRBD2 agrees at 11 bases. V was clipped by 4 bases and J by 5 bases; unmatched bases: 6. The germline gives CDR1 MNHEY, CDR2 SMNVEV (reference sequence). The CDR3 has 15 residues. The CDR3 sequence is CASSSGLAVPETQYF. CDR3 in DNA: TGTGCCAGCAGTTCGGGACTAGCGGTCCCCGAGACCCAGTACTTC.

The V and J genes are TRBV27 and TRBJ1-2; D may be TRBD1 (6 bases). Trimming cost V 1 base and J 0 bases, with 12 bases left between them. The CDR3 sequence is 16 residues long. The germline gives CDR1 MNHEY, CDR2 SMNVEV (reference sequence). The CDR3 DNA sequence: TGTGCCAGCAGTTTATTAGTAGGGGGTGCTAACTATGGCTACACCTTC. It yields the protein CASSLLVGGANYGYTF.

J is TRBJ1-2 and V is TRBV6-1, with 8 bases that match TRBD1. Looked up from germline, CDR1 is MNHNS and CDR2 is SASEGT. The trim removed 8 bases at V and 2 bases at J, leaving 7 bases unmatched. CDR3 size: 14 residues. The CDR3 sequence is CASGLWTGNYGYTF. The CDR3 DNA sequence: TGTGCCAGCGGACTTTGGACAGGGAACTATGGCTACACCTTC.

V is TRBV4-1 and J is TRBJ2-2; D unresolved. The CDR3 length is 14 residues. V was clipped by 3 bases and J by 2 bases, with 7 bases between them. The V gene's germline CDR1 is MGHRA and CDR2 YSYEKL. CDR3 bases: TGCGCCAGCAGCCATGCACTTAACACCGGGGAGCTGTTTTTT. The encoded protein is CASSHALNTGELFF.

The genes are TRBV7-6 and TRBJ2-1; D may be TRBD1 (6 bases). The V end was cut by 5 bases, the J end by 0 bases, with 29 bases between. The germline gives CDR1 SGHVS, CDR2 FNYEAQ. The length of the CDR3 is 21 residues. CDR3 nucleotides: TGTGCCAGCAGCCATCGCTACATCACCTACAACAGGGAGAGCTCCTACAATGAGCAGTTCTTC. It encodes CASSHRYITYNRESSYNEQFF.

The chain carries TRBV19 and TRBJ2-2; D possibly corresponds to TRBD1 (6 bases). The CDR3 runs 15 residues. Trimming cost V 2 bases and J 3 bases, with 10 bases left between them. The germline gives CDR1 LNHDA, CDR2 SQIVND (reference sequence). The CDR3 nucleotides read TGTGCCAGTAGTATAAGGCACAGGGACACCGGGGAGCTGTTTTTT. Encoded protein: CASSIRHRDTGELFF.

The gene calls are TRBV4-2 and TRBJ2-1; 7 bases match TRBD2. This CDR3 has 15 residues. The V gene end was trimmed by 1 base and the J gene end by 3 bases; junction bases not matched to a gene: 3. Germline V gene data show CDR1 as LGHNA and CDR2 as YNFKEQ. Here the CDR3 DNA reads TGTGCCAGCAGCCAAGGGCTAGCGGACTACAATGAGCAGTTCTTC. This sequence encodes CASSQGLADYNEQFF.

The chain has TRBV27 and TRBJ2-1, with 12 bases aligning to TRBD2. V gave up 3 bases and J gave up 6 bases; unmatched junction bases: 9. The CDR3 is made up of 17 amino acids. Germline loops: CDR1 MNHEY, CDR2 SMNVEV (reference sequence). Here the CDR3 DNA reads TGTGCCAGCAGTTTGTTCCCTAGCGGGAGGGTAGGCAATGAGCAGTTCTTC. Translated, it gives CASSLFPSGRVGNEQFF.

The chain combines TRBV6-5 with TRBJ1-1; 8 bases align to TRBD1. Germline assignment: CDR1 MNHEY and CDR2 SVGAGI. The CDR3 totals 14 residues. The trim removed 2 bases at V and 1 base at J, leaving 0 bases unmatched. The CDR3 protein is CASSYGTGNTEAFF. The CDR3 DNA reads TGTGCCAGCAGTTACGGGACAGGGAACACTGAAGCTTTCTTT.

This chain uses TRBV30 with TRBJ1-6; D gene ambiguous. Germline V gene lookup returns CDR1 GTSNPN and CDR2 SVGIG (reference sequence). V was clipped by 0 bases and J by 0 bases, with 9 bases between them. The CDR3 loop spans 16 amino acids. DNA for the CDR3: TGTGCCTGGAGTGTAAGCGGGAGCTCCTATAATTCACCCCTCCACTTT. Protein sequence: CAWSVSGSSYNSPLHF.

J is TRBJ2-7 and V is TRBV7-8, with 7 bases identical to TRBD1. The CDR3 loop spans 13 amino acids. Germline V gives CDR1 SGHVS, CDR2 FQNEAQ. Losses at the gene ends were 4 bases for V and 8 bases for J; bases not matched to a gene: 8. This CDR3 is CASSSTQGRKQYF. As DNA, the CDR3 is TGTGCCAGCAGCTCGACACAGGGGCGTAAGCAGTACTTC.

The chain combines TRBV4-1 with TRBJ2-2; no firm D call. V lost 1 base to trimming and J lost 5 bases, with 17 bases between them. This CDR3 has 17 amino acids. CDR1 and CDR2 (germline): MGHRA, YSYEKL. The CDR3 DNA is TGCGCCAGCAGCCAAGGAAGGAGCAGCGAGTGGACCGGGGAGCTGTTTTTT. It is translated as CASSQGRSSEWTGELFF.

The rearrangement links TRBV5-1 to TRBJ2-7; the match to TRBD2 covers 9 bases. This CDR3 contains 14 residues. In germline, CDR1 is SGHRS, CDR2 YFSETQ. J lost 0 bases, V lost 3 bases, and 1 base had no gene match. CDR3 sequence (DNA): TGCGCCAGCAGCTCGACTAGCGGCTCCTACGAGCAGTACTTC. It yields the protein CASSSTSGSYEQYF.

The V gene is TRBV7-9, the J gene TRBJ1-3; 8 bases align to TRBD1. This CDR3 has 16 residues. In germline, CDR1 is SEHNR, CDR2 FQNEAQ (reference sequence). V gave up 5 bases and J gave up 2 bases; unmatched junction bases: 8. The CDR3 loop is CASSDRQGRAGNTIYF. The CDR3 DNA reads TGTGCCAGCAGCGACCGACAGGGGAGGGCTGGAAACACCATATATTTT. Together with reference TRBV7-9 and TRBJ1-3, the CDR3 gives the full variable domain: DTGVSQNPRHKITKRGQNVTFRCDPISEHNRLYWYRQTLGQGPEFLTYFQNEAQLEKSRLLSDRFSAERPKGSFSTLEIQRTEQGDSAMYLCASSDRQGRAGNTIYFGEGSWLTVV.

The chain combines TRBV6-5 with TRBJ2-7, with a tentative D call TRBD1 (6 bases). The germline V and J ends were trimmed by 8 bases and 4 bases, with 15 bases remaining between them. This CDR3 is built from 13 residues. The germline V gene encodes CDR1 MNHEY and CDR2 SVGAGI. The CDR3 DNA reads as TGTGCCAGCTCGGCAGGGGTAGTGTACGAGCAGTACTTC. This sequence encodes CASSAGVVYEQYF.

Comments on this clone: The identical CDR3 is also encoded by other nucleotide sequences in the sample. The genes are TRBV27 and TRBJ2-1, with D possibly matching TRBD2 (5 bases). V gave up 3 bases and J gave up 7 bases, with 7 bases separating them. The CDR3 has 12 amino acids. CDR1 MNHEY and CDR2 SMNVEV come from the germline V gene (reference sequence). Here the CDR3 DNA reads TGTGCCAGCAGTTTGAGAGGGAATGAGCAGTTCTTC. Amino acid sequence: CASSLRGNEQFF.

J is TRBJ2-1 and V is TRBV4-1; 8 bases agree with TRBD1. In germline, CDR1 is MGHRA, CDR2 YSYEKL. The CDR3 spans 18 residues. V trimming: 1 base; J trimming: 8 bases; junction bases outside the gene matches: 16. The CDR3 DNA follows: TGCGCCAGCAGCCAAGGCCCGGGGACAGGTCTCAACAACCATGAGCAGTTCTTC. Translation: CASSQGPGTGLNNHEQFF.

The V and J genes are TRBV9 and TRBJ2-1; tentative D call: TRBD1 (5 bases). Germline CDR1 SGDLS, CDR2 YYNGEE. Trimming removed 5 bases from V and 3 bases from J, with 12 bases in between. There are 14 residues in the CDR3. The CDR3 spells CASSAGPNYNEQFF. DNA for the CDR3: TGTGCCAGCAGTGCAGGGCCCAACTACAATGAGCAGTTCTTC.